Each of the 4 T cell receptor beta chains below was sequenced from the same sample in a study of tumor and adjacent non-tumor tissue in lung cancer. RNA was extracted from bulk tissue without any cell sorting. TCRbeta libraries were built with three rounds of nested PCR, modified from ARM-PCR. TCRdb analysed the multiplex PCR reads with MiXCR anew, one entry per CDR3 protein. The table shows around 120,000 distinct CDR3 sequences, with around three fifths occurring only once. The sequenced sample consisted of lung tumor tissue. The receptor set was obtained from a man aged 25 to 40 with non-small cell lung cancer.

This sequence joins TRBV20-1 and TRBJ2-5, with TRBD1 matching 7 bases. Trimming took 8 bases from V and 3 from J; bases not matched to a gene: 9. The CDR3 totals 13 residues. The germline gives CDR1 DFQATT, CDR2 SNEGSKA (reference sequence). The CDR3 region is CSTILTGKETQYF. The CDR3 nucleotides read TGCAGTACCATACTGACAGGGAAAGAGACCCAGTACTTC.

This clonotype was seen only a few times. The chain is built from TRBV11-2 and TRBJ1-1; D may be TRBD1 (5 bases). Trimming shortened V by 10 bases and J by 4 bases, and 28 bases separated the two germline ends. Germline lookup yields CDR1 SGHAT and CDR2 FQNNGV. This CDR3 has 17 amino acids. DNA of the CDR3: TGTGCCATCAGTTTGGGGCCCTTATCTGGGAGACGCACTGAAGCTTTCTTT. Translating it yields CAISLGPLSGRRTEAFF.

As to this clonotype: This may be a read error, as it is one base from a much larger clone. The genes are TRBV20-1 and TRBJ1-1, with D unresolved. Between the trimmed V and J ends, which lost 5 bases and 0 bases, there was a span of 10 bases. The CDR3 runs to 13 residues. The V gene's germline CDR1 is DFQATT and CDR2 SNEGSKA (reference sequence). Here the CDR3 reads CSAAERVNTEAFF. The CDR3 coding sequence is TGCAGTGCTGCGGAAAGGGTGAACACTGAAGCTTTCTTT.

The chain recombines TRBV11-1 with TRBJ2-7; tentatively, D is TRBD1 (6 bases). CDR3 length: 18 amino acids. V was cut by 2 bases and J by 4 bases, with 24 bases left in between. Germline V lookup: CDR1 SGHAT, CDR2 FQDESV (reference sequence). CDR3 sequence: CASSLRLPDRFLPYEQYF. In DNA form, the CDR3 reads TGTGCCAGCAGCTTAAGGCTACCCGACAGGTTTCTGCCATACGAGCAGTACTTC.